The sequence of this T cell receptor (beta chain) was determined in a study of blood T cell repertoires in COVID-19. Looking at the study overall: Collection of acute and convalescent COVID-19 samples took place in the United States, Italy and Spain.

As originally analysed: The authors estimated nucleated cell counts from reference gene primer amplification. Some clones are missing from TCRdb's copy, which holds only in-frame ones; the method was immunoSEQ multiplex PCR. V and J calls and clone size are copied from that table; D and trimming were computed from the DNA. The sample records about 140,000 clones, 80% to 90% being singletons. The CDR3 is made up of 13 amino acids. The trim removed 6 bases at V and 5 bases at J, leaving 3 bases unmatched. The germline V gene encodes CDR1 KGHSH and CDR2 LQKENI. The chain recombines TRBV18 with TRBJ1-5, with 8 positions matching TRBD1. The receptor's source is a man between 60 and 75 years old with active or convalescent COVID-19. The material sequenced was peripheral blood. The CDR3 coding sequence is TGTGCCAGCTCTCAGGGACAGGATCAGCCCCAGCATTTT. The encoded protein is CASSQGQDQPQHF.